This T cell receptor beta chain was identified during a study of T-cell memory formation after mild COVID-19 (dated by TCRdb to 2020 to 2023). General notes on the study: TCR sequence clusters from the two donors were largely donor specific. Longitudinal TCRalpha and TCRbeta repertoire sequencing tracked T-cell clones expanding and contracting after mild COVID-19 in a couple of donors. Two young, previously healthy adult volunteers made up the cohort, one male and one female.

Worth noting for this clonotype: Its antigen specificity is not known. Base quality data are lacking; no much larger clone is found one base away.

Overall results and qualifications from the work: Some responding clones were detected in pre-infection memory, suggesting pre-existing cross-reactive memory T cells joined the SARS-CoV-2 response. Clones contracting from day 15 to 85 had balanced CD4/CD8 phenotypes, while a second wave expanding from day 15 to 37 was biased towards CD4+. The study covered only a couple of mild cases, and larger cohorts including severe cases with pre-infection samples were considered necessary. SARS-CoV-2 specificity was not confirmed for the second-wave clones peaking on day 37. Contracting CD4+ clones were found mainly in CM and EM memory subsets, while CD8+ clones were enriched in EMRA.

Ficoll-Paque density gradient centrifugation was used to isolate PBMCs. From cysteine to phenylalanine, the CDR3 is 16 amino acids long. Of all the DNA, just the CDR3 is kept, 48 bases in frame from base 1. Trimming leaves V shorter by 1 base and J shorter by 6 bases, with the junction holding 11 bases beyond the gene matches. Taken from the germline V gene, the CDR1 and CDR2 loops are SGHTA and FQGNSA. Instrument on record: Illumina NovaSeq 6000. Using 5'RACE with constant-segment primers, TCRalpha and TCRbeta cDNA libraries were constructed, with sample barcodes and unique molecular identifiers added in the process. Trizol reagent was used to extract RNA from every sample. Library amplification was performed in two PCR steps, and a second sample barcode and Illumina TruSeq adapters were introduced in the second step. Sequencing of the libraries was done on an Illumina NovaSeq, producing 2 x 150 bp paired-end reads. The source study handled its data this way. Demultiplexing of reads and collapsing into UMI-guided consensus sequences were performed with migec v1.2.7. Using mixcr v2.1.11, UMI consensuses were aligned to TRA and TRB V and J templates and then assembled into clonotypes. A clonotype was counted as expanded or contracted only if both edgeR and NoisET called the change significant, with noise models trained on biological replicates. edgeR calls used a false discovery rate-adjusted p below 0.01 and a log2 fold-change threshold of 1. As an exploratory analysis of dynamics, max-normalized trajectories of the 1000 most abundant clonotypes were examined by PCA with hierarchical clustering. Separately sequenced CD4+ and CD8+ repertoires were used to assign a CD4 or CD8 phenotype to each responding clone. The raw public data were reprocessed by TCRdb itself: fastp quality trimming at Q25, MiXCR clonotype calling, in-frame beta chains only. Merged by CDR3 protein, the rows form single entries marked with the most common genes and DNA. Here the V and J calls rest on TCRdb's processing, not on the authors' analysis. A total of roughly 110,000 distinct CDR3 sequences appear in this sample, around 12% of them only once. The biggest ten clones account for under 30% of the sample.

The V and J segments used are TRBV7-2 and TRBJ1-1; TRBD1 matches 7 bases in the middle. Sequenced sample: PBMCs or a T cell subset sorted from them (not recorded which). This sequence originates from an adult woman who had mild COVID-19 (a few samples of this study predate the infection). The sample titles of this study are shuffled in the database, so cell type and time point are left out; the donor was told from shared clones. For the CDR3, the sequence is CASSLGRQGVGPEAFF. The DNA is as follows: TGTGCCAGCAGCTTAGGGCGACAGGGCGTCGGTCCTGAAGCTTTCTTT.